Each of the 18 T cell receptor beta chains below was sequenced from the same sample in a study of CD8+ T cells in alopecia areata. Sequencing templates came from extracted RNA that was reverse transcribed into cDNA. Data came from immunoSEQ multiplex PCR; TCRdb stores just in-frame clones and leaves some out. The repertoire includes approximately 120,000 clones, around 50% of them detected once, and roughly 10% sits in the top ten. Sequencing used NKG2D-low CD8+ T cells sorted from blood. The receptor source for this set is a human donor with alopecia areata.

This chain connects TRBV5-4 to TRBJ1-1; TRBD1 might be the D (5 bases). The germline V gene encodes CDR1 SGHNT and CDR2 YYREEE (reference sequence). CDR3 length equals 11 residues. Trimming took 5 bases from V and 8 from J, leaving 10 bases between them. CDR3 sequence reads: CASSVGEEAFF. DNA of the CDR3: TGTGCCAGCAGTGTAGGGGAGGAAGCTTTCTTT.

The chain is built from TRBV29-1 and TRBJ2-3; D is unclear. Trimming stripped 7 bases from V and 2 bases from J, with 13 bases between. The CDR3 runs 13 residues. The germline gives CDR1 SQVTM, CDR2 ANQGSEA. CDR3 in amino acids: CSGSSALTDTQYF. CDR3 in DNA: TGCAGCGGCTCCAGCGCACTCACAGATACGCAGTATTTT.

The chain combines TRBV30 with TRBJ2-7; TRBD1 matches 11 bases. Trimming cost V 1 base and J 3 bases; bases outside gene matches: 2. Germline V gene sequence: CDR1 GTSNPN, CDR2 SVGIG (reference sequence). The CDR3 consists of 14 residues. The CDR3 region is CAWSDGTGGYEQYF. DNA of the CDR3: TGTGCCTGGAGTGACGGGACAGGGGGCTACGAGCAGTACTTC. Full variable domain (outside the CDR3, taken from reference TRBV30 and TRBJ2-7): SQTIHQWPATLVQPVGSPLSLECTVEGTSNPNLYWYRQAAGRGLQLLFYSVGIGQISSEVPQNLSASRPQDRQFILSSKKLLLSDSGFYLCAWSDGTGGYEQYFGPGTRLTVT.

This sequence joins TRBV15 and TRBJ1-1, with TRBD1 as a possible D gene (5 bases). The CDR3 consists of 13 residues. Germline V gene data show CDR1 as LNHNV and CDR2 as YYDKDF (reference sequence). Trimming left V 4 bases short and J 1 base short, with 7 bases between. As DNA, the CDR3 is TGTGCCACCAGCACAACAGGGAACACTGAAGCTTTCTTT. This gives the protein CATSTTGNTEAFF.

This clone is a singleton in its sample. V is TRBV7-9 and J is TRBJ2-5, with 9 bases identical to TRBD2. CDR3 length: 14 amino acids. Germline CDR1 SEHNR, CDR2 FQNEAQ (reference sequence). V was clipped by 5 bases and J by 5 bases; unmatched bases: 6. This chain's CDR3 is CASSEAGGWETQYF. CDR3 nucleotides: TGTGCCAGCAGCGAAGCGGGAGGCTGGGAGACCCAGTACTTC.

V and J are TRBV5-1 and TRBJ2-7, with a tentative D call TRBD1 (6 bases). This CDR3 has 14 amino acids. V lost 1 base and J 1 base, leaving 9 bases between the germline ends. Germline V gene sequence: CDR1 SGHRS, CDR2 YFSETQ. This chain's CDR3 is CASSLRDKSYEQYF. The CDR3 DNA sequence: TGCGCCAGCAGCTTGAGGGACAAGTCCTACGAGCAGTACTTC.

This clone was found a few times. This rearrangement joins TRBV11-2 to TRBJ1-1; D not resolved. The CDR3 covers 15 residues. The germline CDR1 and CDR2 sequences are SGHAT and FQNNGV. V lost 5 bases to trimming and J lost 1 base, with 14 bases between them. CDR3 in amino acids: CASSHIRAGNTEAFF. The CDR3 nucleotides read TGTGCCAGCAGCCACATTCGGGCAGGGAACACTGAAGCTTTCTTT.

The chain links TRBV29-1 to TRBJ2-2; D is undetermined. This CDR3 contains 13 residues. Deletions cut 4 bases from V and 3 bases from J, with 9 bases between. The V gene's germline CDR1 is SQVTM and CDR2 ANQGSEA. The CDR3 protein is CSVAVSDTGELFF. DNA of the CDR3: TGCAGCGTTGCGGTCTCCGACACCGGGGAGCTGTTTTTT.

V and J are TRBV29-1 and TRBJ2-5, with 7 bases lining up with TRBD2. The J segment lost 5 bases and the V segment lost 6 bases, leaving 12 bases of the junction unmatched. Per the germline V gene, CDR1 is SQVTM and CDR2 is ANQGSEA. The length of the CDR3 is 14 residues. The CDR3 sequence: CSVDRDFGGETQYF. Written as DNA, the CDR3 is TGCAGCGTCGATCGGGACTTCGGGGGGGAGACCCAGTACTTC.

The V gene is TRBV29-1, the J gene TRBJ1-2; the D is unclear. This CDR3 spans 12 amino acids. Trimming removed 3 bases at V and 6 bases at J, with 11 bases between. Germline loops: CDR1 SQVTM, CDR2 ANQGSEA. Here the CDR3 reads CSVDPEVNGYTF. As DNA, the CDR3 is TGCAGCGTTGATCCTGAGGTAAATGGCTACACCTTC.

The chain has TRBV29-1 and TRBJ1-2, with D possibly being TRBD1 (5 bases). Germline-derived CDR1 and CDR2 are SQVTM and ANQGSEA. Trimming stripped 6 bases from V and 8 bases from J, with 13 bases between. The CDR3 loop spans 11 amino acids. CDR3 bases: TGCAGCGTCAATTGGGGCGTCGGCTACACCTTC. This gives the protein CSVNWGVGYTF. The full variable domain, completed using reference TRBV29-1 and TRBJ1-2, is SAVISQKPSRDICQRGTSLTIQCQVDSQVTMMFWYRQQPGQSLTLIATANQGSEATYESGFVIDKFPISRPNLTFSTLTVSNMSPEDSSIYLCSVNWGVGYTFGSGTRLTVV.

The chain combines TRBV2 with TRBJ2-3; D tentatively reads TRBD1 or TRBD2 (5 bases each). Trimming left V 6 bases short and J 4 bases short, with 11 bases between. Germline V gene data show CDR1 as SNHLY and CDR2 as FYNNEI. The length of the CDR3 is 13 residues. The CDR3 DNA is TGTGCCAGCAGCGACGTGGGGGCAGATACGCAGTATTTT. Amino acid sequence: CASSDVGADTQYF. The full variable domain, completed using reference TRBV2 and TRBJ2-3, is EPEVTQTPSHQVTQMGQEVILRCVPISNHLYFYWYRQILGQKVEFLVSFYNNEISEKSEIFDDQFSVERPDGSNFTLKIRSTKLEDSAMYFCASSDVGADTQYFGPGTRLTVL.

The chain carries TRBV27 and TRBJ1-1, with no clear D. V shed 8 bases and J shed 3 bases, with 13 bases lying between them. This CDR3 comprises 13 residues. Germline CDR1 reads MNHEY; CDR2 reads SMNVEV (reference sequence). In DNA, the CDR3 is TGTGCCAGCGGGCTTACGGTGTACACTGAAGCTTTCTTT. As protein: CASGLTVYTEAFF.

V is TRBV27 and J is TRBJ1-2; 10 positions agree with TRBD1. The CDR3 totals 13 residues. CDR1 and CDR2 (germline): MNHEY, SMNVEV (reference sequence). With 6 bases clipped from V and 5 bases from J, the junction kept 3 bases outside the gene matches. The CDR3 sequence: CASRGTGAYGYTF. The CDR3 DNA is TGTGCCAGCAGAGGGACAGGGGCATATGGCTACACCTTC.

This chain connects TRBV29-1 to TRBJ1-1; D unresolved. The CDR3 contains 12 residues. The V end lost 5 bases, the J end lost 2 bases, and 9 bases lay between the germline ends. From germline, CDR1 is SQVTM and CDR2 ANQGSEA. CDR3 DNA: TGCAGCGTTAGGACCGTAAACACTGAAGCTTTCTTT. This codes for CSVRTVNTEAFF.

The chain recombines TRBV19 with TRBJ2-1; possible D gene TRBD2, 5 bases. This CDR3 spans 15 amino acids. Trimming left V 4 bases short and J 0 bases short, with 10 bases between. Germline V lookup: CDR1 LNHDA, CDR2 SQIVND (reference sequence). CDR3 sequence reads: CASSKKAGSYNEQFF. In nucleotides, the CDR3 is TGTGCCAGTAGTAAAAAGGCGGGCTCCTACAATGAGCAGTTCTTC.

This clone was picked up a small number of times. Other DNA sequences of this sample code for an identical CDR3. The chain links TRBV10-3 to TRBJ2-3, with D unclear. The germline V and J ends were trimmed by 6 bases and 0 bases, with 4 bases remaining between them. CDR1 and CDR2 from the germline V gene are ENHRY and SYGVKD. This CDR3 region has 12 residues. The CDR3 loop is CAIRTSTDTQYF. CDR3 in DNA: TGTGCCATCAGAACCAGCACAGATACGCAGTATTTT.

The chain carries TRBV27 and TRBJ1-2, with D possibly being TRBD1 (5 bases). CDR1 is MNHEY and CDR2 is SMNVEV in the germline V gene (reference sequence). V was cut by 4 bases and J by 0 bases, with 12 bases left in between. The CDR3 consists of 15 residues. CDR3 bases: TGTGCCAGCAGTTCCGGGACGGGAGCTAACTATGGCTACACCTTC. The encoded protein is CASSSGTGANYGYTF.